These 16 T cell receptor beta chains were sequenced from one sample in a study of beta chain features in type 1 diabetes (dated by TCRdb to between 2017 and 2018). The library was produced with the immunoSEQ multiplex PCR assay. All of the isolated RNA was reverse transcribed with the High Capacity cDNA Reverse Transcription Kit, so expressed TCRB transcripts were sequenced. As stored in TCRdb, this immuneACCESS dataset retains in-frame rearrangements with V and J assigned. A fraction of the clones does not appear; measured against another copy, unresolved V genes explain less than half of the discrepancy, and the remainder lacks a known reason. This sample is represented by about 320,000 clones; approximately 15% of them were singletons. Of the sample, over 5.5% falls within the top ten clones. Sequencing input: central memory CD4+ T cells from blood. Receptor source: a young man in good health.

This clone was recorded a few times. The rearrangement joins TRBV11-2 to TRBJ1-1, with 7 nucleotides matching TRBD1. This CDR3 has 16 amino acids. Unmatched junction bases numbered 8, after V lost 2 bases and J lost 2 bases. CDR1 and CDR2 (germline): SGHAT, FQNNGV. In nucleotides, the CDR3 is TGTGCCAGCAGCTTATCGACAGGGCGGTTAAACACTGAAGCTTTCTTT. Translated, it gives CASSLSTGRLNTEAFF.

Only a few counts were recorded for this clone. The rearrangement uses TRBV27 and TRBJ1-4, with D possibly matching TRBD1 (5 bases). The CDR3 sequence is 17 residues long. Germline values: CDR1 MNHEY, CDR2 SMNVEV (reference sequence). V was pared by 4 bases and J by 0 bases, with 15 bases between. CDR3 bases: TGTGCCAGCAGTTCTACCTGGGGACGGGCAACTAATGAAAAACTGTTTTTT. Protein: CASSSTWGRATNEKLFF.

This clone has more than one count but fewer than ten. The chain links TRBV14 to TRBJ1-1; 9 nucleotides agree with TRBD1. The CDR3 covers 13 residues. CDR1 is SGHDN and CDR2 is FVKESK in the germline V gene. The ends lost 3 bases at V and 11 bases at J; junction bases unmatched: 7. CDR3: CASSQEPTGGAFF. CDR3 coding DNA: TGTGCCAGCAGCCAGGAACCGACAGGGGGTGCTTTCTTT.

A few counts support this clone. The chain is built from TRBV29-1 and TRBJ1-2; D may be TRBD1 (5 bases). Per the germline V gene, CDR1 is SQVTM and CDR2 is ANQGSEA. The CDR3 is 14 amino acids. The germline V and J ends were trimmed by 1 base and 6 bases, with 15 bases remaining between them. Here the CDR3 reads CSVEGGGGENGYTF. Here the CDR3 DNA reads TGCAGCGTTGAAGGGGGCGGTGGTGAAAATGGCTACACCTTC.

V and J are TRBV29-1 and TRBJ1-2; 7 bases line up with TRBD1. The CDR3 sequence is 12 residues long. V shed 2 bases and J 4 bases; nucleotides not matched to a gene: 1. In germline, CDR1 is SQVTM, CDR2 ANQGSEA. The CDR3 spells CSVERTGYGYTF. The CDR3 nucleotides read TGCAGCGTTGAAAGGACAGGCTATGGCTACACCTTC.

Only a few counts were recorded for this clone. This chain uses TRBV6-6 with TRBJ1-1, with unresolved D. Germline V gene data show CDR1 as MNHNY and CDR2 as SVGAGI (reference sequence). This CDR3 spans 11 amino acids. The V gene lost 6 bases and the J gene lost 2 bases, with 4 bases spanning the gap. CDR3 residues: CASRGNTEAFF. The CDR3 DNA reads TGTGCCAGCAGGGGCAACACTGAAGCTTTCTTT.

This clone was observed a few times. The chain joins TRBV6-1 to TRBJ2-2; maybe TRBD2 (5 bases). The CDR3 is 12 amino acids. V dropped 11 bases and J dropped 1 base, with 8 bases sitting between them. Germline V gene data show CDR1 as MNHNS and CDR2 as SASEGT. This CDR3 is CAVRGNTGELFF. CDR3 DNA: TGTGCCGTCCGGGGGAACACCGGGGAGCTGTTTTTT.

The V and J genes are TRBV7-9 and TRBJ2-5; D not resolved. With 5 bases removed from V and 8 bases from J, the gap between germline ends came to 9 bases. Per the germline V gene, CDR1 is SEHNR and CDR2 is FQNEAQ (reference sequence). CDR3 size: 11 residues. The CDR3 DNA reads TGTGCCAGCAGCCCGTATGAAACCCAGTACTTC. Translated, it gives CASSPYETQYF.

This clone was counted only a few times. The gene calls are TRBV11-2 and TRBJ2-3, with a possible D match to TRBD1 (6 bases). V lost 1 base and J lost 2, with 13 bases in between. The CDR3 has 16 amino acids. Germline loops: CDR1 SGHAT, CDR2 FQNNGV. For the CDR3, the DNA is TGTGCCAGCAGCTTAGGGGCCAGGGGCTCCACAGATACGCAGTATTTT. Protein product: CASSLGARGSTDTQYF.

This clone has more than one count but fewer than ten. The V gene is TRBV2, the J gene TRBJ2-5, with D hard to call. CDR3 length: 13 amino acids. Deletions cut 4 bases from V and 7 bases from J, with 13 bases between. Germline V gene data show CDR1 as SNHLY and CDR2 as FYNNEI. The chain's CDR3 is CASSGLGSGTQYF. The CDR3 coding sequence is TGTGCCAGCAGTGGGCTAGGGTCGGGGACCCAGTACTTC.

This clone was seen a few times. The chain carries TRBV28 and TRBJ1-5; D unclear. CDR1 MDHEN and CDR2 SYDVKM come from the germline V gene. This CDR3 region has 14 residues. V was pared by 7 bases and J by 2 bases, with 12 bases between. CDR3 region: CASTRSLGNQPQHF. The CDR3 DNA reads TGTGCCAGCACTCGTTCCTTGGGCAATCAGCCCCAGCATTTT.

The CDR3 bases are TGCAGTGCCCTTATCCGAAACATTCAGTACTTC. Its protein product is CSALIRNIQYF. The chain combines TRBV20-1 with TRBJ2-4; D is unresolved. Germline CDR1 DFQATT, CDR2 SNEGSKA (reference sequence). The CDR3 is 11 amino acids. The V end was cut by 6 bases, the J end by 6 bases, with 9 bases between.

This chain uses TRBV27 with TRBJ1-4; D ambiguous. The CDR3 runs 13 residues. CDR1 MNHEY and CDR2 SMNVEV come from the germline V gene (reference sequence). Trimming cost V 3 bases and J 8 bases, with 10 bases left between them. The CDR3 here is CASSFMIGEKLFF. CDR3 DNA sequence: TGTGCCAGCAGTTTCATGATTGGGGAAAAACTGTTTTTT.

V usage is TRBV11-2 and J usage is TRBJ2-2; 8 nucleotides agree with TRBD2. V trimming: 5 bases; J trimming: 1 base; junction bases outside the gene matches: 6. CDR1 is SGHAT and CDR2 is FQNNGV in the germline V gene. This CDR3 is 16 amino acids long. CDR3 loop: CASSPLAGGNTGELFF. In DNA, the CDR3 is TGTGCCAGCAGCCCACTGGCGGGGGGGAACACCGGGGAGCTGTTTTTT. The entire variable domain, with the rest obtained from reference TRBV11-2 and TRBJ2-2, is as follows: EAGVAQSPRYKIIEKRQSVAFWCNPISGHATLYWYQQILGQGPKLLIQFQNNGVVDDSQLPKDRFSAERLKGVDSTLKIQPAKLEDSAVYLCASSPLAGGNTGELFFGEGSRLTVL.

This clone was detected only a few times. The V gene is TRBV4-1, the J gene TRBJ2-3; 9 nucleotides line up with TRBD1. After removal of 4 bases from V and 1 base from J, the junction contained 9 bases not matched to a gene. Germline loops: CDR1 MGHRA, CDR2 YSYEKL. The CDR3 totals 17 residues. CDR3 in amino acids: CASSLAGTGSGTDTQYF. As DNA, the CDR3 is TGCGCCAGCAGCCTGGCCGGGACAGGGTCAGGCACAGATACGCAGTATTTT.

This clone was found many times. The V gene is TRBV6-1, the J gene TRBJ1-1, with 8 bases fitting TRBD1. Germline V gene lookup returns CDR1 MNHNS and CDR2 SASEGT. Trimming took 6 bases from V and 6 from J; bases not matched to a gene: 6. The CDR3 runs 13 residues. CDR3 sequence: CASRDRAVAEAFF. Written as DNA, the CDR3 is TGTGCCAGCAGGGACAGGGCTGTGGCTGAAGCTTTCTTT.